Below, one T cell receptor beta chain is given with its context. Its antigen is not identified. TCR beta VDJ combinations and CDR3 sequences were profiled from genomic DNA. TCRdb called the reads again in MiXCR, with one record for every CDR3 protein. The data contain about 210,000 distinct CDR3 sequences, around 60% of them singletons. This sample is drawn from a study of CD8+CD57+ T cells in acquired aplastic anemia. On the study more broadly: Recorded DNA amounts for sorted CD4+ and CD8+ cells had an average of about 3.5 ug. Reads per healthy sample averaged roughly 9.9 million (CD4+) and 11.0 million (CD8+). Study-wide results and limits: The number of CD8+ CDR3 sequences shared by patients and controls was twenty-nine. Any difference that existed in CD8+ Simpson's diversity between patients and controls was not significant.

The germline gives CDR1 SGDLS, CDR2 YYNGEE. The CDR3 covers 18 residues. V gave up 4 bases and J gave up 3 bases, with 23 bases separating them. The source material was sorted CD4+, CD8+, or CD8+CD57+ T cells (not recorded which) from PBMCs. The source is a human donor in good health. The chain employs TRBV9 and TRBJ1-5, with no clear D. DNA for the CDR3: TGTGCCAGCAGCCCATCCCTCTCTGGTTTCGTTACCAATCAGCCCCAGCATTTT. Protein: CASSPSLSGFVTNQPQHF.